A selection of T cell receptor beta chains follows, all from one sample in a study of blood T cell repertoires in COVID-19. TCRdb keeps only in-frame clones here, not all; method: immunoSEQ multiplex PCR. Altogether about 430,000 clones are present, around 87% being singletons, with the ten largest covering roughly 0.97%. What was sequenced was PBMCs or T cells enriched from blood (not recorded which). The receptors originated from a woman in her 30s with acute COVID-19. CDR3s include the opening cysteine and the closing phenylalanine or tryptophan. The D gene is left open where the match is weak. Clone size appears in some rows only: once, few, many, or a class for an expanded clone.

J: TRBJ2-1; D: NA; V: TRBV29-1; size: many; DNA: TGCAGCGTGGCCGCTGGGTTGAGCGGTGAGCAGTTCTTC; CDR3: CSVAAGLSGEQFF
J: TRBJ1-1; D: NA; V: TRBV5-1; size: NA; DNA: TGCGCCAGCAGTGGAAATGTCGGGGGGCGAGTTGGTGAAGCTTTCTTT; CDR3: CASSGNVGGRVGEAFF
J: TRBJ2-1; D: TRBD2; V: TRBV29-1; size: NA; DNA: TGCAGCGTGGTACTAGCGGGGAGGAATGAGCAGTTCTTC; CDR3: CSVVLAGRNEQFF
J: TRBJ2-7; D: TRBD2; V: TRBV18; size: NA; DNA: TGTGCCAGCTCACCAGTGACGGGACTAGCAGCCAACTCCTACGAGCAGTACTTC; CDR3: CASSPVTGLAANSYEQYF
J: TRBJ2-7; D: NA; V: TRBV11-2; size: NA; DNA: TGTGCCAGCAGCTTGGCCGTAACGTCCTACGAGCAGTACTTC; CDR3: CASSLAVTSYEQYF
J: TRBJ2-7; D: NA; V: TRBV3-1/TRBV3-2; size: NA; DNA: TGTGCCAGCAGCCAAGATGCAGGATATGGCGAGCAGTACTTC; CDR3: CASSQDAGYGEQYF
J: TRBJ2-1; D: TRBD1; V: TRBV2; size: NA; DNA: TGTGCCAGCAGTGGACAGGGGAATGAGCAGTTCTTC; CDR3: CASSGQGNEQFF
J: TRBJ1-3; D: TRBD1; V: TRBV7-2; size: NA; DNA: TGTGCCAGCAGCCTCGGGACAGGGGGATACACCATATATTTT; CDR3: CASSLGTGGYTIYF
J: TRBJ2-2; D: TRBD1; V: TRBV11-3; size: NA; DNA: TGTGCCAGCAGCTTGCGACAGGGGATTGGCACCGGGGAGCTGTTTTTT; CDR3: CASSLRQGIGTGELFF
J: TRBJ1-4; D: NA; V: TRBV12-5; size: NA; DNA: TGTGCTAGTGGTTTGGGACAGGCCTCAACTAATGAAAAACTGTTTTTT; CDR3: CASGLGQASTNEKLFF
J: TRBJ2-3; D: TRBD2; V: TRBV5-6; size: NA; DNA: TGTGCCAGCAGCTGGGGACTAGCGGGCTCCTCGGATACGCAGTATTTT; CDR3: CASSWGLAGSSDTQYF
J: TRBJ1-5; D: TRBD1; V: TRBV13; size: NA; DNA: TGTGCCAGCAGCCCTACCTATGGACAGGGCAATCAGCCCCAGCATTTT; CDR3: CASSPTYGQGNQPQHF
J: TRBJ1-4; D: TRBD1; V: TRBV5-1; size: NA; DNA: TGCGCCAGCAGCTTGCTACAGGGGGCGGAAAAACTGTTTTTT; CDR3: CASSLLQGAEKLFF
J: TRBJ1-4; D: TRBD1; V: TRBV5-6; size: NA; DNA: TGTGCCAGCAGCCTGCGACAGGGATCCACTAATGAAAAACTGTTTTTT; CDR3: CASSLRQGSTNEKLFF
J: TRBJ2-7; D: NA; V: TRBV7-9; size: NA; DNA: TGTGCCAGTGCGAGAGTCCTCTACGAGCAGTACTTC; CDR3: CASARVLYEQYF
J: TRBJ2-1; D: NA; V: TRBV5-6; size: NA; DNA: TGTGCCAGCAGCTTGGGCGGGGAGCAGTTCTTC; CDR3: CASSLGGEQFF
J: TRBJ2-1; D: NA; V: TRBV2; size: once; DNA: TGTGCCACTAATACTGCGAGCTCCTACAATGAGCAGTTCTTC; CDR3: CATNTASSYNEQFF
J: TRBJ2-3; D: TRBD2; V: TRBV7-2; size: NA; DNA: TGTGCCAGCAGCTTACTAGCGGGGGTCGCGACAGATACGCAGTATTTT; CDR3: CASSLLAGVATDTQYF
J: TRBJ2-2; D: NA; V: TRBV28; size: NA; DNA: TGTGCCAGCAGACGTCATTCAGGGCCCGGGGAGCTGTTTTTT; CDR3: CASRRHSGPGELFF
J: TRBJ2-3; D: NA; V: TRBV3-1/TRBV3-2; size: NA; DNA: TGTGCCAGCAGCCAAGAAAAGGCGGCCTTGGTGAGAAATACGCAGTATTTT; CDR3: CASSQEKAALVRNTQYF
J: TRBJ1-6; D: TRBD1; V: TRBV7-6; size: NA; DNA: TGTGCCAGCAGCCAAGGGTTCGCAGGGGGGTTTAGCTCACCCCTCCACTTT; CDR3: CASSQGFAGGFSSPLHF
J: TRBJ1-2; D: TRBD1; V: TRBV19; size: NA; DNA: TGTGCCAGTAGTGGACAGGGTCTGGGAGGCTACACCTTC; CDR3: CASSGQGLGGYTF
J: TRBJ1-1; D: TRBD1; V: TRBV2; size: NA; DNA: TGTGCCAGTGCCGGAAGGACAGGGATGGCTGAAGCTTTCTTT; CDR3: CASAGRTGMAEAFF
J: TRBJ2-2; D: NA; V: TRBV12-3/TRBV12-4; size: NA; DNA: TGTGCCAGCAGTTTCGGAGGGTCCGGGGAGCTGTTTTTT; CDR3: CASSFGGSGELFF
J: TRBJ1-2; D: NA; V: TRBV6-1; size: NA; DNA: TGTGCCAGCAGTGAAGGACCGGGGGTAACATATGGCTACACCTTC; CDR3: CASSEGPGVTYGYTF
J: TRBJ2-5; D: NA; V: TRBV2; size: NA; DNA: TGTGCCAGCAGTGAAGCTCTACGCCGCTCTTCCCAAGAGACCCAGTACTTC; CDR3: CASSEALRRSSQETQYF
J: TRBJ1-1; D: NA; V: TRBV18; size: few; DNA: TGTGCCAGCTCACTAACGACAGGTAGTGGTATGAACACTGAAGCTTTCTTT; CDR3: CASSLTTGSGMNTEAFF
J: TRBJ1-5; D: NA; V: TRBV18; size: NA; DNA: TGTGCCAGCTCCCCAGACAGAAATCAGCCCCAGCATTTT; CDR3: CASSPDRNQPQHF
J: TRBJ2-7; D: TRBD2; V: TRBV19; size: NA; DNA: TGTGCCAGTAGCCTCGAGCGGGACGGCAACTACGAGCAGTACTTC; CDR3: CASSLERDGNYEQYF
J: TRBJ1-5; D: NA; V: TRBV15; size: NA; DNA: TGTGCCACCAGCAGAGGCTTTGGATCCAGGGAGGGCAATCAGCCCCAGCATTTT; CDR3: CATSRGFGSREGNQPQHF
J: TRBJ2-7; D: NA; V: TRBV5-1; size: NA; DNA: TGCGCCAGCAGCTTGGCGGGGACTTCCTCCAGCGAGCAGTACTTC; CDR3: CASSLAGTSSSEQYF